Sequencing of this T cell receptor (beta chain) was carried out in a study of blood T cell repertoires in COVID-19. TCRdb's copy holds only in-frame clones and misses some; the assay was immunoSEQ multiplex PCR. The data show 65,000 to 95,000 clones, with roughly 80% seen just once and more than 10% held by the top ten. This CDR3 contains 11 residues. V dropped 5 bases and J dropped 2 bases, with 6 bases sitting between them. CDR1 and CDR2 from the germline V gene are DFQATT and SNEGSKA (reference sequence). The TCR comes from a middle-aged woman with active or convalescent COVID-19. This chain links TRBV20-1 with TRBJ1-2; D remains ambiguous. Material for sequencing was peripheral blood. CDR3 loop: CSAGGNYGYTF. CDR3 coding DNA: TGCAGTGCTGGCGGGAACTATGGCTACACCTTC.